The rows below give T cell receptor beta chains drawn from one sample of a study of blood T cells in healthy people across ages. MiXCR was run by TCRdb on the 5' RACE reads, yielding one entry per CDR3 protein. This table has 1.5 million or so distinct CDR3 sequences, 40% to 50% appearing once. The sequencing sample was made of blood. Every receptor here comes from a young woman in good health. Each CDR3 is given with its conserved first and last residue. The D gene is left open where the match is weak. Not all rows give a size; the values are once, few, many and, for expanded clones, a class.

>TRBD2|many|TRBJ2-1|TRBV5-1
CASSPTSGAYNEQFF
TGTGCCAGCAGTCCGACTAGCGGGGCCTACAATGAGCAGTTCTTC
>.|.|TRBJ2-7|TRBV27
CASTWTELNEQYF
TGTGCCAGCACTTGGACAGAGTTGAACGAGCAGTACTTC
>TRBD1|.|TRBJ2-7|TRBV6-5
CASRGGQGSSYEQYF
TGTGCCAGCAGGGGCGGACAGGGGAGCTCCTACGAGCAGTACTTC
>TRBD1|few|TRBJ2-7|TRBV6-5
CASRDSGQSEQYF
TGTGCCAGCAGGGACTCGGGACAGTCCGAGCAGTACTTC
>.|few|TRBJ2-2|TRBV7-9
CASSLGDGYTGELFF
TGTGCCAGCAGCTTAGGGGACGGATACACCGGGGAGCTGTTTTTT
>TRBD1|.|TRBJ1-1|TRBV7-9
CASSSLGTGVSEAFF
TGTGCCAGCAGCTCGCTTGGGACAGGGGTTTCTGAAGCTTTCTTT
>.|.|TRBJ1-2|TRBV6-5
CASSSSGLTNYGYTF
TGTGCCAGCAGCTCCTCGGGACTAACTAACTATGGCTACACCTTC
>TRBD1|.|TRBJ2-1|TRBV11-2
CASSSPKGQFYNEQFF
TGTGCCAGCAGCTCCCCTAAGGGACAGTTCTACAATGAGCAGTTCTTC
>.|few|TRBJ1-5|TRBV20-1
CSASSSMGGDQPQHF
TGCAGTGCTAGTTCCTCCATGGGAGGCGATCAGCCCCAGCATTTT
>.|.|TRBJ2-7|TRBV28
CASSLSPGLGALAYEQYF
TGTGCCAGCAGTTTATCACCCGGGCTAGGGGCTTTAGCCTACGAGCAGTACTTC
>.|few|TRBJ1-4|TRBV6-5
CASSYNLGGRGEKLFF
TGTGCCAGCAGTTACAATCTAGGGGGAAGAGGTGAAAAACTGTTTTTT
>.|.|TRBJ1-1|TRBV20-1
CSASFPANTEAFF
TGCAGTGCTAGTTTCCCGGCGAACACTGAAGCTTTCTTT
>.|.|TRBJ2-1|TRBV7-3
CASSSSQVTLNEQFF
TGTGCCAGCAGCTCGTCGCAGGTAACTCTCAATGAGCAGTTCTTC
>TRBD1|few|TRBJ2-7|TRBV3-1
CASSFDRAPLSYEQYF
TGTGCCAGCAGCTTTGACAGGGCTCCTCTCTCCTACGAGCAGTACTTC
>.|.|TRBJ1-1|TRBV29-1
CSVGTRRGTEAFF
TGCAGCGTTGGCACGAGGCGGGGGACTGAAGCTTTCTTT
>.|few|TRBJ1-6|TRBV6-6
CASGINSRSPLHF
TGTGCCAGCGGAATTAATTCGAGGTCACCCCTCCACTTT
>.|few|TRBJ2-3|TRBV5-1
CASSFGGQSTDTQYF
TGCGCCAGCAGCTTCGGGGGACAGAGCACAGATACGCAGTATTTT
>.|few|TRBJ2-1|TRBV4-2
CASSRGMVGHNEQFF
TGTGCCAGCAGCCGAGGGATGGTAGGACACAATGAGCAGTTCTTC
>.|.|TRBJ1-1|TRBV27
CASSLSPTGNTEAFF
TGTGCCAGCAGTTTATCCCCAACCGGGAACACTGAAGCTTTCTTT
>.|few|TRBJ2-7|TRBV7-9
CASSYRGPNEQYF
TGTGCCAGCAGCTATAGGGGTCCAAATGAGCAGTACTTC
>TRBD1|.|TRBJ1-4|TRBV18
CASSPFMSGTVNEKLFF
TGTGCCAGCTCACCATTTATGTCCGGGACAGTAAATGAAAAACTGTTTTTT
>.|few|TRBJ2-4|TRBV27
CASSSPRDTGAKNIQYF
TGTGCCAGCAGTAGTCCCCGGGACACGGGAGCCAAAAACATTCAGTACTTC
>.|.|TRBJ2-7|TRBV28
CASSLGKDSSSYEQYF
TGTGCCAGCAGTTTAGGTAAAGACAGCAGCTCCTACGAGCAGTACTTC
>.|.|TRBJ2-1|TRBV10-3
CAIKGVFGDEQFF
TGTGCCATCAAGGGGGTCTTTGGAGATGAGCAGTTCTTC